This is a list of T cell receptor beta chains from one sample in a study of CD8 T cells in ankylosing spondylitis. TCRdb re-called the 5' RACE reads with MiXCR, one entry per CDR3 protein. Among over 150,000 distinct CDR3 sequences listed, around 13% were seen once. The sequenced material came from blood, either unsorted or a sorted T cell fraction (not recorded which). Receptor source: a male donor with ankylosing spondylitis or in good health (not recorded which). The CDR3 runs from the conserved cysteine through the conserved F or W. A D gene is named only where the DNA matches it firmly. Clone sizes are given selectively: once, few, many, or a class where the clone is expanded.

J gene	V gene	clone size	D gene	CDR3 DNA	CDR3 protein
TRBJ2-7	TRBV30	few	TRBD1	TGTGCCTGGAGTGGGACAGGGGGCCACGAGCAGTACTTC	CAWSGTGGHEQYF
TRBJ2-7	TRBV11-2	NA	NA	TGTGCCAGCACTCAACCCAACAGGGACTACGAGCAGTACTTC	CASTQPNRDYEQYF
TRBJ1-1	TRBV3-1	NA	NA	TGTGCCAGCAGCCAAGGCGGGGACGCAGATGAAGCTTTCTTT	CASSQGGDADEAFF
TRBJ2-1	TRBV7-9	many	NA	TGTGCCAGCAGCTTGTACGGAGAGCAGTTCTTC	CASSLYGEQFF
TRBJ2-3	TRBV10-3	few	TRBD2	TGTGCCATCAGTGAGTCAGAGCGGGGGGCGTATTTAAATGGAGATACGCAGTATTTT	CAISESERGAYLNGDTQYF
TRBJ2-5	TRBV5-1	many	TRBD2	TGCGCCAGCAGCTTGTCGGCTAGCGGATTCCAAGAGACCCAGTACTTC	CASSLSASGFQETQYF
TRBJ2-2	TRBV9	NA	TRBD1	TGTGCCAGCAGCGTAGATTGGGGACAGAACCTCGCGAACACCGGGGAGCTGTTTTTT	CASSVDWGQNLANTGELFF
TRBJ2-1	TRBV5-1	NA	NA	TGCGCCAGCAGCGGAACGGACGGTAACAATGAGCAGTTCTTC	CASSGTDGNNEQFF
TRBJ2-7	TRBV29-1	NA	NA	TGCAGCGTTGAAGAGGGAAGCGTACCCGACGAGCAGTACTTC	CSVEEGSVPDEQYF
TRBJ2-1	TRBV24-1	few	NA	TGTGCCACCAGTGATAGAAGCTCCTACAATGAGCAGTTCTTC	CATSDRSSYNEQFF
TRBJ2-7	TRBV18	few	NA	TGTGCCAGCTCAGACGTGCAGGGATGGTACGAGCAGTACTTC	CASSDVQGWYEQYF
TRBJ2-1	TRBV3-1	NA	NA	TGTGCCAGCAGCCAGAGCTCCTACAATGAGCAGTTCTTC	CASSQSSYNEQFF
TRBJ2-4	TRBV5-6	few	TRBD2	TGTGCCAGCAGCCTCGGACTAGACACCAATTTC	CASSLGLDTNF
TRBJ2-5	TRBV11-2	NA	TRBD2	TGTGCCAGCAGCTCCCTCACTGCAGCGGGGGGAGAGACCCAGTACTTC	CASSSLTAAGGETQYF
TRBJ2-7	TRBV2	NA	NA	TGTGCCAGCAGTGGCCAGGGGTTCACGGGACACGAGCAGTACTTC	CASSGQGFTGHEQYF
TRBJ1-1	TRBV29-1	NA	TRBD1	TGCAGCGTTGAAGGGACAGGAGACACTGAAGCTTTCTTT	CSVEGTGDTEAFF
TRBJ2-5	TRBV5-1	few	NA	TGCGCCAGCAGTTCTGACCTCGAGGAGACCCAGTACTTC	CASSSDLEETQYF
TRBJ2-1	TRBV4-1	many	NA	TGCGCCAGCAGCCAAGATGGGCCAGTACAGGACCTCTACAATGAGCAGTTCTTC	CASSQDGPVQDLYNEQFF
TRBJ2-7	TRBV19	few	TRBD2	TGTGCCAGTAGTCTCGAGGCGGGAGAATACGAGCAGTACTTC	CASSLEAGEYEQYF
TRBJ2-3	TRBV5-1	many	NA	TGCGCCAGCAGCTGGAGAGGAAGCACAGATACGCAGTATTTT	CASSWRGSTDTQYF
TRBJ1-5	TRBV12-3/TRBV12-4	NA	TRBD1	TGTGCCAGCAGTTTATTTGGGGGACAGAATAGCAATCAGCCCCAGCATTTT	CASSLFGGQNSNQPQHF
TRBJ1-6	TRBV18	NA	NA	TGTGCCAGCTCACCGGAGGCTGGATCACCCCTCCACTTT	CASSPEAGSPLHF
TRBJ1-2	TRBV6-5	many	TRBD1	TGTGCCAGCAGCCGGGACAGGAATGGCTACACCTTC	CASSRDRNGYTF
TRBJ2-3	TRBV30	NA	NA	TGTGCCTGGAGTGTAGGGCTAGTCGCAGATACGCAGTATTTT	CAWSVGLVADTQYF
TRBJ1-1	TRBV15	many	TRBD1	TGTGCCACCAGCCCCGTGGGGACAGGGTTCACTGAAGCTTTCTTT	CATSPVGTGFTEAFF
TRBJ2-3	TRBV7-9	NA	NA	TGTGCCAGCAGCTTAAAGACTGGAGATACGCAGTATTTT	CASSLKTGDTQYF
TRBJ2-7	TRBV4-1	few	TRBD2	TGCGCCAGCAGCCAAGACGGGACTACCTACGAGCAGTACTTC	CASSQDGTTYEQYF
TRBJ2-7	TRBV11-2	few	TRBD2	TGTGCCAGCAGCTACATAGCGGGAGGGTCCTACGAGCAGTACTTC	CASSYIAGGSYEQYF
TRBJ2-7	TRBV6-2/TRBV6-3	NA	NA	TGTGCCAGCAGTTACCCTCGGACTGCCTACGAGCAGTACTTC	CASSYPRTAYEQYF
TRBJ2-1	TRBV11-1	NA	TRBD2	TGTGCCAGCAGCTTAGCGGGGAACTTCGGGGGGGAAGATGAGCAGTTCTTC	CASSLAGNFGGEDEQFF
TRBJ2-2	TRBV2	NA	NA	TGTGCCAGCAGTGAGACAGAGAACACCGGGGAGCTGTTTTTT	CASSETENTGELFF
TRBJ1-1	TRBV12-3/TRBV12-4	NA	NA	TGTGCCAGCAGCCACACAGAGCAGGTGAACACTGAAGCTTTCTTT	CASSHTEQVNTEAFF
TRBJ2-7	TRBV7-9	NA	TRBD1	TGTGCCAGCAGCTGGGGACAGGGGGCGCGGGCAGTTGGCGAGCAGTACTTC	CASSWGQGARAVGEQYF
TRBJ2-3	TRBV10-2	few	TRBD2	TGCGCCAGCAGTGAGTCGCGGGAGGCTCCCGCTAGCACAGATACGCAGTATTTT	CASSESREAPASTDTQYF
TRBJ2-7	TRBV7-8	few	NA	TGTGCCAGCAGCTTAAGGGCAGGGATGTGGTACGAGCAGTACTTC	CASSLRAGMWYEQYF
TRBJ1-1	TRBV7-9	NA	NA	TGTGCCAGCAGCTTTGATCAAGGGTTTGTTACTGAAGCTTTCTTT	CASSFDQGFVTEAFF
TRBJ2-7	TRBV5-5	few	NA	TGTGCCAGCAGCGATTGGGGGGAAAACTACGAGCAGTACTTC	CASSDWGENYEQYF
TRBJ2-7	TRBV6-1	NA	NA	TGTGCCAGCATTCCCCATGTCGGGGGAGATGGAGGCGAGCAGTACTTC	CASIPHVGGDGGEQYF
TRBJ2-1	TRBV9	NA	NA	TGTGCCAGCAGCGTAGCTATAAGCGGATCCTACAATGAGCAGTTCTTC	CASSVAISGSYNEQFF